This passage covers 27 T cell receptor beta chains from one sample sequenced in a study of cytomegalovirus exposure and HLA in healthy donors. The assay was immunoSEQ multiplex PCR, and TCRdb's table has in-frame clones only and misses some. The sample lists under 50,000 clones; roughly 94% were seen once. The material sequenced was PBMCs. The receptor set was obtained from a woman under 30 in good health and CMV-seropositive.

The chain has TRBV20-1 and TRBJ1-1; no clear D. The CDR3 has 11 residues. Trimming removed 4 bases from V and 4 bases from J, with 7 bases in between. Per the germline V gene, CDR1 is DFQATT and CDR2 is SNEGSKA (reference sequence). CDR3 in DNA: TGCAGTGCTACCCCTAGCACTGAAGCTTTCTTT. This sequence encodes CSATPSTEAFF.

This clone was picked up one time. The V and J genes are TRBV9 and TRBJ2-3, with 7 bases aligning to TRBD1. V lost 4 bases to trimming and J lost 0 bases; unmatched junction nucleotides: 8. Looked up from germline, CDR1 is SGDLS and CDR2 is YYNGEE. The CDR3 loop spans 16 amino acids. CDR3 sequence: CASSTGTAPSTDTQYF. Here the CDR3 DNA reads TGTGCCAGCAGCACCGGGACAGCCCCTAGCACAGATACGCAGTATTTT.

The CDR3 region is CASSLGQGLAKNIQYF. In DNA, the CDR3 is TGTGCCAGCAGTCTCGGACAGGGGCTAGCCAAAAACATTCAGTACTTC. The V and J genes are TRBV28 and TRBJ2-4; TRBD1 aligns across 9 bases. CDR1 and CDR2 (germline): MDHEN, SYDVKM. The ends lost 5 bases at V and 0 bases at J; junction bases unmatched: 5. The CDR3 is 16 residues long. Based on the CDR3 plus reference TRBV28 and TRBJ2-4, the full variable domain is DVKVTQSSRYLVKRTGEKVFLECVQDMDHENMFWYRQDPGLGLRLIYFSYDVKMKEKGDIPEGYSVSREKKERFSLILESASTNQTSMYLCASSLGQGLAKNIQYFGAGTRLSVL.

This sequence joins TRBV4-3 and TRBJ2-7, with 14 bases that match TRBD2. Per the germline V gene, CDR1 is LGHNA and CDR2 is YSLEER. The junction had 4 bases not matched to a gene; V was cut back by 3 bases and J by 6 bases. This CDR3 spans 15 amino acids. CDR3 residues: CASSQAGLAGGEQYF. The CDR3 coding sequence is TGCGCCAGCAGCCAGGCTGGACTAGCGGGAGGCGAGCAGTACTTC.

In this sample, this clone turned up many times. V usage is TRBV7-9 and J usage is TRBJ1-5, with D uncertain. V was cut by 1 base and J by 2 bases, with 9 bases left in between. Germline loops: CDR1 SEHNR, CDR2 FQNEAQ (reference sequence). The CDR3 is made up of 15 amino acids. CDR3 loop: CASSLGYPGNQPQHF. The CDR3 DNA reads as TGTGCCAGCAGCTTAGGGTACCCGGGCAATCAGCCCCAGCATTTT.

The chain carries TRBV21-1 and TRBJ2-2; the table's D call TRBD1 went unverified against the DNA. TRBV21-1 counts as a pseudogene. The length of the CDR3 is 15 residues. The CDR3 DNA follows: TGTGCCAGCAGCAAAGATGGGGCAGAACTTGGGTTACTGTTTTTT. Translated, it gives CASSKDGAELGLLFF.

V is TRBV5-4 and J is TRBJ1-1; 7 nucleotides line up with TRBD1. Losses at the gene ends were 4 bases for V and 1 base for J; bases not matched to a gene: 7. Germline V gives CDR1 SGHNT, CDR2 YYREEE (reference sequence). This CDR3 comprises 15 residues. The DNA of the CDR3 is TGTGCCAGCAGCCTGGGAGGGACAGCGAACACTGAAGCTTTCTTT. This encodes CASSLGGTANTEAFF.

CDR3 loop: CAWSVLAGGPGETQYF. The CDR3, as DNA: TGTGCCTGGAGTGTACTAGCGGGAGGGCCGGGGGAGACCCAGTACTTC. The rearrangement uses TRBV30 and TRBJ2-5; 13 bases agree with TRBD2. Per the germline V gene, CDR1 is GTSNPN and CDR2 is SVGIG (reference sequence). Trimming cost V 0 bases and J 5 bases; bases outside gene matches: 6. This CDR3 region has 16 residues.

The chain is built from TRBV21-1 and TRBJ2-7; the DNA was not used to check the table's D call, TRBD1. TRBV21-1 is described as a pseudogene. This CDR3 has 14 amino acids. Here the CDR3 DNA reads TGTGCCAGCATCGATTCGGACAGGGCCTACGAGCAGTACTTC. This sequence encodes CASIDSDRAYEQYF.

The chain links TRBV2 to TRBJ2-3; TRBD1 matches at 10 bases. Germline lookup yields CDR1 SNHLY and CDR2 FYNNEI. The V segment lost 7 bases and the J segment 5 bases; nucleotides outside the gene matches: 9. The length of the CDR3 is 15 residues. Here the CDR3 DNA reads TGTGCCAGCAAAACGGGACAGGGGCTCGTAGATACGCAGTATTTT. Protein product: CASKTGQGLVDTQYF.

This clone was counted a single time. This chain joins TRBV2 and TRBJ2-2, with TRBD2 identical over 10 bases. The CDR3 has 15 residues. With V trimmed by 4 bases and J by 7 bases, 6 bases remained unmatched. Germline CDR1 is SNHLY and CDR2 is FYNNEI. Here the CDR3 DNA reads TGTGCCAGCAGTGGGCAACTAGCGGGAATCGGGGAGCTGTTTTTT. Amino acids: CASSGQLAGIGELFF.

This rearrangement joins TRBV25-1 to TRBJ1-5; TRBD1 matches at 9 bases. The CDR3 totals 16 residues. Germline CDR1 reads MGHDK; CDR2 reads SYGVNS. Unmatched junction bases numbered 9, after V lost 2 bases and J lost 7 bases. The DNA for the CDR3 is TGTGCCAGCAGTGAAGCCGCCGGGACAGGGAACCAGCCCCAGCATTTT. It translates to CASSEAAGTGNQPQHF.

The chain links TRBV20-1 to TRBJ2-1; tentatively, D is TRBD1 (6 bases). This CDR3 has 11 residues. V dropped 4 bases and J dropped 9 bases, with 10 bases sitting between them. CDR1 and CDR2 from the germline V gene are DFQATT and SNEGSKA (reference sequence). CDR3 sequence (DNA): TGCAGTGCTACAGGGGCGACTGAGCAGTTCTTC. Its protein product is CSATGATEQFF.

This rearrangement joins TRBV7-2 to TRBJ2-1, with 14 bases aligning to TRBD2. The CDR3 sequence is 16 residues long. The germline CDR1 and CDR2 sequences are SGHTA and FQGNSA. With 0 bases clipped from V and 6 bases from J, the junction kept 1 base outside the gene matches. The CDR3 is CASSLAGTSGSNEQFF. CDR3 nucleotide sequence: TGTGCCAGCAGCTTAGCCGGGACTAGCGGGAGCAATGAGCAGTTCTTC.

This CDR3 reads CASSPIPAGGYNEQFF. As DNA, the CDR3 is TGTGCCAGCAGCCCTATCCCGGCGGGAGGATACAATGAGCAGTTCTTC. This sequence joins TRBV11-2 and TRBJ2-1, with 8 bases matching TRBD2. This CDR3 comprises 16 residues. Looked up from germline, CDR1 is SGHAT and CDR2 is FQNNGV. J gave up 4 bases and V 5 bases, and 10 bases lay outside the gene matches.

This chain links TRBV5-1 with TRBJ2-1, with TRBD1 matching 7 bases. This CDR3 has 15 amino acids. Germline V gene data show CDR1 as SGHRS and CDR2 as YFSETQ. Trimming removed 1 base from V and 2 bases from J; junction bases left unmatched: 3. The CDR3 nucleotides read TGCGCCAGCAGCTTGACAGGGGACACCTACAATGAGCAGTTCTTC. Translating it yields CASSLTGDTYNEQFF.

The gene calls are TRBV9 and TRBJ2-7, with a weak D call TRBD2 (6 bases). Between the trimmed V and J ends, which lost 2 bases and 6 bases, there was a span of 15 bases. The CDR3 is made up of 14 amino acids. Germline CDR1 is SGDLS and CDR2 is YYNGEE. This chain's CDR3 is CASSVTGAGGEQYF. The CDR3 DNA reads TGTGCCAGCAGCGTCACGGGAGCCGGAGGCGAGCAGTACTTC.

The J gene is TRBJ2-3, the V gene TRBV20-1; a possible D gene is TRBD2 (5 bases). V lost 6 bases and J 5 bases, leaving 9 bases between the germline ends. Germline V gene sequence: CDR1 DFQATT, CDR2 SNEGSKA (reference sequence). The CDR3 has 11 amino acids. The DNA of the CDR3 is TGCAGTGCCACTCGGGGAGATACGCAGTATTTT. The encoded protein is CSATRGDTQYF.

This clone has a handful of counts. In DNA form, the CDR3 reads TGTGCCAGCAGTGAGTCGTACTACAATGAGCAGTTCTTC. Translation gives CASSESYYNEQFF. J is TRBJ2-1 and V is TRBV6-5; D not resolved. V lost 5 bases and J lost 3, with 8 bases in between. The CDR3 loop spans 13 amino acids. Germline CDR1 reads MNHEY; CDR2 reads SVGAGI.

This clone was seen once. The chain carries TRBV11-2 and TRBJ2-2, with 13 bases aligning to TRBD2. After removal of 5 bases from V and 1 base from J, the junction contained 4 bases not matched to a gene. Looked up from germline, CDR1 is SGHAT and CDR2 is FQNNGV. The CDR3 has 17 amino acids. CDR3 amino acids: CASSPRTSGRNTGELFF. In nucleotides, the CDR3 is TGTGCCAGCAGCCCCCGGACTAGCGGGAGGAACACCGGGGAGCTGTTTTTT. The variable domain in full, with the rest retrieved from reference TRBV11-2 and TRBJ2-2, is EAGVAQSPRYKIIEKRQSVAFWCNPISGHATLYWYQQILGQGPKLLIQFQNNGVVDDSQLPKDRFSAERLKGVDSTLKIQPAKLEDSAVYLCASSPRTSGRNTGELFFGEGSRLTVL.

This rearrangement joins TRBV6-1 to TRBJ1-1; maybe TRBD1 (5 bases). Per germline, CDR1 MNHNS and CDR2 SASEGT. The CDR3 loop spans 12 amino acids. Trimming took 1 base from V and 7 from J, leaving 7 bases between them. This CDR3 reads CASSEEGFEAFF. For the CDR3, the DNA is TGTGCCAGCAGTGAAGAGGGGTTTGAAGCTTTCTTT.

The chain recombines TRBV7-3 with TRBJ1-1; no definite D call. The CDR3 totals 15 residues. The germline CDR1 and CDR2 sequences are SGHTA and FQGTGA. Trimming left V 1 base short and J 4 bases short, with 13 bases between. In DNA, the CDR3 is TGTGCCAGCAGCTTAAGTTCGGGTTTGGGCACTGAAGCTTTCTTT. This translates into CASSLSSGLGTEAFF.

The chain links TRBV28 to TRBJ1-1, with D maybe TRBD1 (6 bases). Germline V lookup: CDR1 MDHEN, CDR2 SYDVKM. Trimming removed 2 bases at V and 4 bases at J, with 20 bases between. The CDR3 consists of 17 residues. The CDR3: CASSLLTWGHEGTEAFF. CDR3 sequence (DNA): TGTGCCAGCAGTTTACTCACGTGGGGACACGAGGGCACTGAAGCTTTCTTT.

CDR3: CASSFGGPATNEKLFF. Here the CDR3 DNA reads TGTGCCAGCAGCTTCGGGGGGCCCGCAACTAATGAAAAACTGTTTTTT. The chain carries TRBV11-3 and TRBJ1-4; perhaps TRBD1 as D (6 bases). Deletions cut 3 bases from V and 0 bases from J, with 11 bases between. Per the germline V gene, CDR1 is SGHNT and CDR2 is YENEEA. The CDR3 has 16 residues.

V usage is TRBV19 and J usage is TRBJ2-2; maybe TRBD1 (5 bases). Germline-derived CDR1 and CDR2 are LNHDA and SQIVND (reference sequence). With 4 bases removed from V and 0 bases from J, the gap between germline ends came to 9 bases. CDR3 size: 15 residues. CDR3 sequence: CASSTQGTNTGELFF. The DNA of the CDR3 is TGTGCCAGTAGTACCCAGGGAACGAACACCGGGGAGCTGTTTTTT.

The V call is TRBV9, the J call TRBJ2-1, with 9 bases fitting TRBD2. Germline loops: CDR1 SGDLS, CDR2 YYNGEE. CDR3 length: 14 amino acids. J was trimmed by 7 bases and V by 0 bases; bases with no gene match: 2. Written as DNA, the CDR3 is TGTGCCAGCAGCGTAGCACTAGCGGGTAATGAGCAGTTCTTC. Its protein is CASSVALAGNEQFF.

V gene TRBV11-2 combines with J gene TRBJ2-3; D may be TRBD2 (5 bases). Germline loops: CDR1 SGHAT, CDR2 FQNNGV. Trimming pared 1 base from V and 4 bases from J, leaving 24 bases between. This CDR3 has 19 residues. In DNA form, the CDR3 reads TGTGCCAGCAGCTTAGGTTCCACGGCGGCTACTAGTTTCCCAGATACGCAGTATTTT. Translated: CASSLGSTAATSFPDTQYF. Full variable domain (missing parts from reference TRBV11-2 and TRBJ2-3): EAGVAQSPRYKIIEKRQSVAFWCNPISGHATLYWYQQILGQGPKLLIQFQNNGVVDDSQLPKDRFSAERLKGVDSTLKIQPAKLEDSAVYLCASSLGSTAATSFPDTQYFGPGTRLTVL.